The TCR beta chain under discussion was sequenced for a study of T cell changes during pregnancy in multiple sclerosis. The data were produced by immunoSEQ multiplex PCR, yet TCRdb's version contains in-frame clones alone and is incomplete. The sample holds approximately 89,000 clones, 94% seen once. This CDR3 is built from 16 residues. V dropped 0 bases and J dropped 3 bases, with 14 bases sitting between them. The germline gives CDR1 MGHDK, CDR2 SYGVNS. The origin of this receptor is a female donor in good health, enrolled as a control in a pregnancy study. The V gene is TRBV25-1, the J gene TRBJ2-5, with D perhaps TRBD1 (6 bases). Specimen: peripheral blood, collected after pregnancy. The CDR3 region has the DNA TGTGCCAGCAGTGAATATCTACAAACAGGGAAAGAGACCCAGTACTTC. It translates to CASSEYLQTGKETQYF.